The 19 T cell receptor beta chains given below trace back to one sample, sequenced in a study of cytomegalovirus exposure and HLA in healthy donors. The data were produced by immunoSEQ multiplex PCR, yet TCRdb's version contains in-frame clones alone and is incomplete. The sample includes some 250,000 clones, less than 95% of them seen just once. Sequenced sample: PBMCs. These receptors were taken from a woman aged 25 to 39 in good health and CMV-seronegative.

This chain uses TRBV7-6 with TRBJ2-1; D is undetermined. Trimming stripped 1 base from V and 6 bases from J, with 16 bases between. The CDR3 has 16 residues. Germline CDR1 reads SGHVS; CDR2 reads FNYEAQ. CDR3 in DNA: TGTGCCAGCAGCTTAGTCTCTTCATACCTGTCCAATGAGCAGTTCTTC. It is translated as CASSLVSSYLSNEQFF.

A single count supports this clone. This sequence joins TRBV28 and TRBJ1-4, with 9 positions matching TRBD1. Germline CDR1 is MDHEN and CDR2 is SYDVKM. This CDR3 region has 16 residues. The V gene end was trimmed by 7 bases and the J gene end by 7 bases; junction bases not matched to a gene: 13. The CDR3 here is CASTPGTGRGGEKLFF. In DNA, the CDR3 is TGTGCCAGCACCCCGGGGACAGGGCGTGGAGGTGAAAAACTGTTTTTT.

V gene TRBV7-9 combines with J gene TRBJ1-4; possible D gene TRBD1, 6 bases. The CDR3 extends over 13 amino acids. The ends were cut back, 3 bases at V and 8 bases at J, with 10 bases in the middle. The V gene's germline CDR1 is SEHNR and CDR2 FQNEAQ (reference sequence). CDR3 in DNA: TGTGCCAGCAGCTTGGGGGCAAGGGAAAAACTGTTTTTT. Translating it yields CASSLGAREKLFF. The full variable domain, its missing parts supplied by reference TRBV7-9 and TRBJ1-4, is DTGVSQNPRHKITKRGQNVTFRCDPISEHNRLYWYRQTLGQGPEFLTYFQNEAQLEKSRLLSDRFSAERPKGSFSTLEIQRTEQGDSAMYLCASSLGAREKLFFGSGTQLSVL.

The chain joins TRBV13 to TRBJ2-7; the D gene is possibly TRBD1 (6 bases). This CDR3 has 14 amino acids. V gave up 1 base and J gave up 3 bases, with 10 bases separating them. CDR1 is PRHDT and CDR2 is FYEKMQ in the germline V gene (reference sequence). For the CDR3, the DNA is TGTGCCAGCAGCTTAGCCAGGGGAGTCTACGAGCAGTACTTC. Protein sequence: CASSLARGVYEQYF.

This chain uses TRBV10-2 with TRBJ1-5; 9 positions agree with TRBD1. Germline values: CDR1 WSHSY, CDR2 SAAADI. This CDR3 is built from 16 residues. After removal of 4 bases from V and 11 bases from J, the junction contained 15 bases not matched to a gene. CDR3 region: CASSGPDRGDALAQHF. In DNA form, the CDR3 reads TGCGCCAGCAGTGGTCCGGACAGGGGAGATGCGTTGGCCCAGCATTTT.

This chain's CDR3 is CASGDQGQYEKLFF. Here the CDR3 DNA reads TGTGCTAGTGGTGATCAGGGGCAATATGAAAAACTGTTTTTT. The rearrangement links TRBV12-5 to TRBJ1-4; TRBD1 might be the D (6 bases). The germline CDR1 and CDR2 sequences are LGHNT and FRNRAP. This CDR3 contains 14 residues. V dropped 5 bases and J dropped 6 bases, with 13 bases sitting between them.

The rearrangement uses TRBV4-2 and TRBJ2-7; D is uncertain. Deletions cut 1 base from V and 2 bases from J, with 15 bases between. Germline V lookup: CDR1 LGHNA, CDR2 YNFKEQ. The CDR3 runs 16 residues. For the CDR3, the DNA is TGTGCCAGCAGCCAAGCAGCCTCCCAGAGGCCCTACGAGCAGTACTTC. Translated, it gives CASSQAASQRPYEQYF.

This chain links TRBV9 with TRBJ2-7; TRBD2 matches 10 bases. Germline trimming cut 7 bases from V and 3 bases from J; bases unmatched to any gene: 7. Germline CDR1 and CDR2: SGDLS and YYNGEE. The CDR3 extends over 14 amino acids. The CDR3: CASGSSGGFYEQYF. The CDR3 DNA sequence: TGTGCCAGCGGATCTAGCGGGGGTTTCTACGAGCAGTACTTC.

This rearrangement joins TRBV9 to TRBJ2-1; 7 nucleotides match TRBD2. The CDR3 has 18 amino acids. Losses at the gene ends were 0 bases for V and 2 bases for J; bases not matched to a gene: 11. CDR1 is SGDLS, CDR2 YYNGEE, per germline. This chain's CDR3 is CASSVDPLGGTPYNEQFF. The CDR3 region has the DNA TGTGCCAGCAGCGTAGACCCCCTGGGGGGGACGCCCTACAATGAGCAGTTCTTC.

This chain joins TRBV27 and TRBJ2-3, with 9 positions matching TRBD2. J was trimmed by 2 bases and V by 5 bases; bases with no gene match: 8. Germline V lookup: CDR1 MNHEY, CDR2 SMNVEV (reference sequence). The CDR3 covers 16 residues. Written as DNA, the CDR3 is TGTGCCAGCAGTCCTCTGACTAGCGGAGTCACAGATACGCAGTATTTT. It is translated as CASSPLTSGVTDTQYF.

The rearrangement links TRBV2 to TRBJ2-7; TRBD1 agrees at 11 bases. This CDR3 has 16 amino acids. Losses at the gene ends were 10 bases for V and 2 bases for J; bases not matched to a gene: 13. Looked up from germline, CDR1 is SNHLY and CDR2 is FYNNEI. CDR3 region: CANLRKRGQGAYEQYF. CDR3 DNA: TGTGCCAACCTTCGAAAAAGGGGACAGGGGGCCTACGAGCAGTACTTC.

The genes are TRBV5-1 and TRBJ2-6; D gene uncertain. Per germline, CDR1 SGHRS and CDR2 YFSETQ. The V end lost 0 bases, the J end lost 2 bases, and 9 bases lay between the germline ends. There are 16 residues in the CDR3. The DNA for the CDR3 is TGCGCCAGCAGCTTGGCCCTAGGGACTGGGGCCAACGTCCTGACTTTC. Translation: CASSLALGTGANVLTF. The variable domain in full, completed from reference TRBV5-1 and TRBJ2-6, reads KAGVTQTPRYLIKTRGQQVTLSCSPISGHRSVSWYQQTPGQGLQFLFEYFSETQRNKGNFPGRFSGRQFSNSRSEMNVSTLELGDSALYLCASSLALGTGANVLTFGAGSRLTVL.

This rearrangement joins TRBV28 to TRBJ1-1; D perhaps matches TRBD1 (5 bases). This CDR3 spans 12 amino acids. Deletions cut 8 bases from V and 11 bases from J, with 18 bases between. The germline V gene has CDR1 MDHEN and CDR2 SYDVKM. The chain's CDR3 is CASLSRGNGAFF. The CDR3 DNA sequence: TGTGCCAGCCTGTCAAGGGGAAATGGCGCTTTCTTT.

This clone was picked up one time. The CDR3 loop is CASSQRAGGAYEQYF. The CDR3 bases are TGTGCCAGCAGCCAAAGAGCGGGAGGAGCCTACGAGCAGTACTTC. The chain employs TRBV14 and TRBJ2-7; 9 nucleotides agree with TRBD2. The germline V gene has CDR1 SGHDN and CDR2 FVKESK. J gave up 2 bases and V 2 bases, and 4 bases lay outside the gene matches. The CDR3 extends over 15 amino acids.

V gene TRBV2 combines with J gene TRBJ1-5; D remains unclear. Germline V lookup: CDR1 SNHLY, CDR2 FYNNEI. The CDR3 covers 15 residues. Trimming took off 1 base at V and 3 bases at J, with 10 bases between the two ends. CDR3 residues: CASSEGWEVNQPQHF. CDR3 DNA: TGTGCCAGCAGTGAAGGTTGGGAGGTCAATCAGCCCCAGCATTTT.

The chain employs TRBV4-2 and TRBJ2-6; D could derive from TRBD1 or TRBD2 (5 bases each). The CDR3 is made up of 19 amino acids. Germline-derived CDR1 and CDR2 are LGHNA and YNFKEQ. V was pared by 1 base and J by 0 bases, with 16 bases between. CDR3 region: CASSQVSGTLSSGANVLTF. CDR3 bases: TGTGCCAGCAGCCAAGTCTCGGGGACCTTATCCTCTGGGGCCAACGTCCTGACTTTC.

The J gene is TRBJ2-7, the V gene TRBV2; 10 positions agree with TRBD1. CDR1 is SNHLY and CDR2 is FYNNEI in the germline V gene. This CDR3 has 16 residues. V lost 6 bases, J lost 4 bases, and 12 bases stayed unmatched. CDR3 protein: CASRYYAGGQGYEQYF. CDR3 in DNA: TGTGCCAGCAGATATTATGCCGGGGGACAGGGGTACGAGCAGTACTTC.

Written as DNA, the CDR3 is TGTGCCAGCAGGCCGGGATTTTCTCAGCCCCAGCATTTT. The encoded protein is CASRPGFSQPQHF. The gene calls are TRBV2 and TRBJ1-5; no clear D gene. This CDR3 region has 13 residues. V was clipped by 6 bases and J by 6 bases, with 12 bases between them. Germline V CDR1 and CDR2: SNHLY, FYNNEI.

The V call is TRBV2, the J call TRBJ1-5; 10 positions agree with TRBD1. The junction had 11 bases not matched to a gene; V was cut back by 6 bases and J by 0 bases. CDR3 size: 18 residues. Germline CDR1 is SNHLY and CDR2 is FYNNEI. The CDR3 region has the DNA TGTGCCAGCAGGCTTAGGGACAGGGGTACTATTAGCAATCAGCCCCAGCATTTT. Translation gives CASRLRDRGTISNQPQHF.